This T cell receptor beta chain was identified during a study of regulatory T cells in long-lasting Graves disease (dated by TCRdb to about 2021). Regarding the research as a whole: Persistent Graves' disease was defined as antithyroid drug treatment for over 5 years with persistently positive TSH receptor autoantibodies. Peripheral blood TCR sequencing and RNA sequencing compared persistent Graves' disease patients with newly diagnosed Graves' disease patients. The study was conducted in China and was registered as a clinical trial. A total of roughly 35 samples underwent TCR sequencing: around 13 from persistent and around 20 from newly diagnosed Graves' disease patients. In the clinical cohort, patients with persistent Graves' disease had used antithyroid drugs for an average of roughly ten years.

This clonotype showed up many times. Its binding antigen is unknown. Base quality data are lacking; no much larger clone is found one base away. Between the V and J ends, shortened by 4 bases and 8 bases respectively, the junction contains 6 bases. The CDR3 contains 11 residues, cysteine and phenylalanine counted. Of all the DNA, just the CDR3 is kept, 33 bases in frame from base 1. CDR1 and CDR2, looked up from the germline V gene (reference sequence), are DFQATT and SNEGSKA. In light of the paper, this sample's time point label describes: persistent/refractory GD, antithyroid drugs over 5 years with positive TRAb. For both TCR sequencing and RNA sequencing, RNA was extracted from PBMCs using TRIzol. Graves' disease was diagnosed according to American Thyroid Association guidelines. Patients were recruited from an endocrinology department in Xi'an, China. From each patient, around 9 milliliters of peripheral blood was collected into an EDTA anticoagulant tube. Ficoll Paque Plus density gradient separation was used to isolate PBMCs, and no further T cell sorting was performed. An Agilent 2100 Bioanalyzer and agarose gel were used to assess RNA quality, and a NanoDrop 2000 was used to measure RNA concentration.

The protocol used for the library was multiplex PCR. The sequencer was an Illumina HiSeq 4000. iRepertoire HTBI primers and Arm-PCR amplification of CDR3 regions were used to construct TCR beta libraries. PCR products were gel purified before sequencing. The authors processed their data as follows. Gene usage analysis of CDR3 amino acid clonotypes relied on the roughly 67 TRBV and about 15 TRBJ segments identified across samples. Filtered high-quality paired reads were merged into contigs using COPE and FqMerger. Contigs were aligned with BLAST to IMGT TRBV, TRBD and TRBJ reference genes, and CDR3 was defined per IMGT. Highly expanded clones were defined as clonotypes with a frequency above 0.1%. Shannon entropy served as the measure of repertoire diversity, while the Gini coefficient captured V-J evenness. A clonotype was considered public if more than one individual shared it. The public sequencing data were trimmed at Q25 with fastp and processed into clonotypes with MiXCR by TCRdb, which kept only in-frame beta chains. Here each entry gathers all rows of one CDR3 protein and keeps the most common genes and DNA. TCRdb assigned the V and J calls; the authors' analysis was not used. The sample table records under 500,000 distinct CDR3 sequences; roughly 20% of these occur just once. 7% to 9.5% of the sample goes to the ten largest clones.

The paper's findings and limits, for the study overall: Persistent patients shared more public clonotypes among themselves (around 3,000) than newly diagnosed patients did (more than 950). Sequencing and analysis were restricted to the TCR beta chain. The authors noted that the small sample size was a limitation that may lower accuracy. Preferential use of TRBV28, TRBJ1-2 and TRBJ2-5 was observed in persistent disease, whereas TRBV20-1 and TRBJ2-1 were favored in newly diagnosed disease. Compared with newly diagnosed patients, patients with persistent Graves' disease had lower TCR Shannon entropy and fewer highly expanded clones, which suggests clonal expansion. Peripheral blood alone was examined, since thyroid tissue, which constituted the primary lesion, could not be accessed.

The sequences come from peripheral blood mononuclear cells (PBMCs), collected when the disease was refractory, from a patient treated with antithyroid drugs. The V and J segments used are TRBV20-1 and TRBJ1-6; the D gene remains uncertain. The source of this sequence is a female donor with Graves disease. The bases are TGCAGTGCTAACCGTCATTCACCCCTCCACTTT. It specifies CSANRHSPLHF.